The following is a T cell receptor beta chain sequence with its context. Its antigen target is currently unknown. No much larger clonotype is one base removed from it; base qualities were not supplied. Receptor amplification or capture employed the immunoSEQ multiplex PCR assay. For the multiplex PCR, a mixture combining 60 forward primers for TCR Vbeta segments and 13 reverse primers for TCR Jbeta segments was used. The CDR3 region of rearranged TCR beta genes was amplified from genomic DNA by a multiplex PCR assay. Amplified TCR beta libraries were sequenced as 87-base-pair reads on the Illumina HiSeq System. In the authors' own workflow: A later analysis counted around 72 million unique TCR beta chains across the 600 to 850 repertoires, and around 9.9 million of these chains were shared by at least two donors. To remove PCR and sequencing errors, raw reads were error-corrected and collapsed into unique sequences using a nearest-neighbor algorithm that merged closely related sequences. V, D and J gene segments were assigned by aligning CDR3 sequences to IMGT reference sequences. For a sequence to be retained, a match of at least six nucleotides to both a V gene segment and a J gene segment was required. A rearrangement was called productive if the CDR3 had no stop codons and remained in frame with V and J, and every other rearrangement was called non-productive. Following IMGT convention, CDR3 was defined as the stretch from the second conserved V-encoded cysteine to the conserved J-encoded phenylalanine. The earlier analysis of 500 to 650 of the donors excluded any sequence lacking an unambiguous match to a single V gene segment. An earlier analysis of several hundred of the donors called V segments functional above 56.7% productive rearrangements and segregating when the between-donor standard deviation exceeded 5%. To diagnose cytomegalovirus status from the catalog of TCR beta chain sequences, a statistical classification framework was built. In a later analysis, V and J genes were assigned by comparing TCR nucleotide sequences against IMGT/GENE-DB human TR gene sequences. Using the TCRdist pipeline, a later analysis assigned CDR3 sequences along with most-parsimonious VDJ recombination scenarios. In a later analysis, every TCR beta chain was defined by the combination of its CDR3 amino acid sequence and its V-gene family, and reads without a unique V-gene family were dropped. In a later analysis, fewer than 650 highly shared, low-generation-probability nucleotide sequences were removed to address suspected cross-contamination and a sequencing artifact. In a later analysis, a clonal expansion index for each public chain was calculated from normalized within-repertoire ranks of inferred template counts. In a later analysis, generation probabilities were computed with a VDJ recombination model fitted to out-of-frame rearrangements, and the resulting probabilities were checked against IGoR. A later analysis scored TCR-TCR, TCR-HLA and TCR-CMV co-occurrence with hypergeometric tests, applying a repertoire-size bias correction to TCR pairs. In a later analysis, false discovery rates were estimated by permuting HLA or CMV assignments 20 times. A later analysis grouped co-occurring TCRs with DBSCAN, adding TCRdist sequence similarity when clustering within HLA-allele-positive subsets. Repertoires with fewer than 30,000 or more than 120,000 public chains were left out of co-occurrence clustering, as were a handful of repertoires with anomalous nucleotide sharing. The immuneACCESS repertoire file appears here via TCRdb, limited to in-frame rearrangements. These files lack a portion of the clones; in checked studies, under half of the deficit traces to unresolved V genes, and the cause of the others is not known. Clone size and V and J calls were adopted from that table, with D and trimming inferred from the DNA. Across this sample there are 150,000 to 200,000 clones, with around 82% seen only once. The top ten constitute 1.5% to 2% of the sample.

The data stem from a study of cytomegalovirus exposure and HLA in healthy donors (dated by TCRdb to 2016 to 2017). Regarding the research as a whole: According to an earlier analysis of a few hundred of the donors, 150 million to 200 million T cells yielded 117 million unique TCR beta sequences and about 300 Gb of sequence data. About 320 gigabases of sequencing data and approximately 85 million unique TCR sequences were included in an early release covering 550 to 800 HLA-typed donors. Roughly five DR-DQ haplotypes were handled as single units for association and clustering, since linkage in the cohort was strong. To predict cytomegalovirus infection status, the study brought together high-throughput TCR immunosequencing, statistical association of individual TCRs with disease status, and machine learning. The study aimed to test whether signatures of past pathogen exposure could be identified by cataloging public T cell receptors. Among the roughly 400 genotyped donors, around 81% belonged to the genetic ancestry cluster associated with self-reported Caucasian donors. In a later genetic analysis, genome-wide SNP genotypes for about 65% of the roughly 700 donors were used, and that subset was treated as a discovery cohort. Donor age, sex, ethnicity and CMV serostatus were compiled alongside the repertoire data. The number of typed donors differed by locus: about 629-640 for A, B, C, DRB1 and DQB1; 500 to 550 for DQA1; roughly 600 for DPA1; and roughly 450 for DPB1. Class I and class II HLA loci were covered by the typing at four-digit resolution. The study profiled the T cell repertoires of about 640 subjects by immunosequencing and related them to cytomegalovirus serostatus. In addition to the first cohort of several hundred subjects, a separate validation cohort of 120 different subjects was used. The later analysis used no new phenotypic data to find candidate immune exposures, relying instead on TCR beta sequences and their occurrence across donors. Among some 400 genotyped donors of the cohort, an average of approximately 240,000 unique TCR beta nucleotide sequences was sequenced per donor, of which 15% to 20% were non-productive. All discovery cohort repertoires had been generated on a single sequencing platform. An earlier analysis of some 600 of the donors applied high-throughput TCR beta sequencing to assess whether each TCR beta V gene segment acted as functional or pseudogenic. In a later analysis, previously published TCR beta repertoires from about 640 donors were re-analyzed and high-resolution HLA genotyping was added so that TCR occurrence patterns could be studied. Study-level results and caveats: The study listed approximately 150 TCR beta chains as associated with cytomegalovirus. Compared with equally common non-associated chains, HLA-associated TCR beta chains in a later analysis were more clonally expanded and had lower generation probabilities. A later analysis associated about 17,000 TCR beta sequences with specific HLA alleles at a false discovery rate of 0.05. A later analysis found that most CMV-associated TCR beta chains appeared HLA-restricted, with HLA associations seemingly driven largely by CMV exposure. The authors suggested that the approach could potentially be extended to other disease states and immunological phenotypes. Strong co-occurrence of HLA alleles, especially DR and DQ, made assigning TCR associations to individual alleles difficult. A further reported finding was that TCR beta sequences accurately predicted the HLA-A and HLA-B alleles for most subjects in the first cohort. In a later genetic analysis, a missense DCLRE1C variant was associated with V-gene and J-gene trimming of TCR beta chains, and the association was replicated in an independent cohort. A later analysis reported that several top co-occurrence clusters appeared linked to parvovirus B19, influenza, CMV and Epstein-Barr virus. Because some donors lacked HLA typing at each locus, the association tests relied only on the typed subset. Because counts were too low, about 15 rarely observed V segments, including chromosome 9 orphons, were left out of the earlier analysis of 500 to 650 of the donors. The only immune exposure information available for the cohort was CMV serostatus. In both the original and validation cohorts, the classifier was reported to diagnose cytomegalovirus status with high specificity and sensitivity. Presence/absence analyses assumed roughly uniform sequencing depth across donors, an assumption that may not hold. In this cohort, only TCR beta chains were sequenced, and detectable features were limited by the absence of alpha or paired-chain data. In an earlier analysis of some 640 of the donors, most TCR beta V segments were observed in productive rearrangements about 90% or about 30% of the time, broadly matching IMGT annotations. Linkage disequilibrium might explain the correlated functional status among segregating V segments, but an unknown experimental factor could not be excluded. Most TCR sequences were seen in very few donors, while some public TCRs were found in many individuals. A cluster of highly shared sequence variants was judged likely to represent a technical artifact of the sequencing pipeline. Some IMGT-functional V segments, including TRBV6-2 and TRBV6-3, could not be distinguished by the 87-base-pair reads and were therefore excluded. A few of the identified cytomegalovirus-associated TCR beta chains were confirmed in vitro to be specific for cytomegalovirus antigens. In a later analysis, the rate of TCR association differed among HLA loci, with DRB1 alleles having the most associated TCRs and HLA-C alleles having the fewest. In a later genetic analysis, fewer N-insertions in productive TCRs were reported among donors in an Asian-associated ancestry cluster than the approximately 710-donor mean.

The cohort consisted of 600 to 750 healthy bone marrow donors. All cohort members were sampled while nominally healthy, although unrecorded immune exposures were likely present. The donor tested CMV seronegative and was one of the 352 seronegative cohort members. Each donor provided a peripheral blood sample, and peripheral blood mononuclear cells were used for TCR beta sequencing. Genomic DNA extraction from the blood cell samples was performed with the Qiagen DNeasy Blood Extraction Kit. The CDR3 holds 16 amino acids from the cysteine to the phenylalanine. Of all the DNA, just the CDR3 is kept, 48 bases in frame from base 1. V is clipped by 2 bases and J by 1 base, and the sequence between their germline boundaries is 12 bases long. CDR1 SEHNR and CDR2 FQNEAQ were looked up in the germline V gene (reference sequence).

This TCR was sampled from a man aged 18 to 30 in good health and CMV-seronegative. Input material: PBMCs. The chain couples TRBV7-9 to TRBJ1-3; the D gene is possibly TRBD1, with 6 bases matching. The sequence in DNA is TGTGCCAGCAGCTTATTAGCCCAGGGGTCTGGAAACACCATATATTTT. Its translation is CASSLLAQGSGNTIYF.